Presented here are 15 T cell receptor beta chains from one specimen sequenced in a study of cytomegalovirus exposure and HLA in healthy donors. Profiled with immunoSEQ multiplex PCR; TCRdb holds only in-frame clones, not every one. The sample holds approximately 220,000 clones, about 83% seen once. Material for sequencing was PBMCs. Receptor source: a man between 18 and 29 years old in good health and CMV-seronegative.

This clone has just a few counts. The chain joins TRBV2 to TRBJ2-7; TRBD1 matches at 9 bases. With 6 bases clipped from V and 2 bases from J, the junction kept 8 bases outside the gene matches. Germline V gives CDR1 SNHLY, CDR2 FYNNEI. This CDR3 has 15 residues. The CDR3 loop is CASSSTGTGTYEQYF. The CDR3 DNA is TGTGCCAGCAGCTCGACCGGGACAGGGACCTACGAGCAGTACTTC.

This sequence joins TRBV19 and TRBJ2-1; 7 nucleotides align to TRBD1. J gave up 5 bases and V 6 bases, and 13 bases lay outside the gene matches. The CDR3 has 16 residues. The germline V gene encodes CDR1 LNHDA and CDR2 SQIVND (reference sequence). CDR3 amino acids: CASSFHRGAPNNEQFF. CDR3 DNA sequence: TGTGCCAGTAGCTTCCACAGGGGCGCCCCTAACAATGAGCAGTTCTTC.

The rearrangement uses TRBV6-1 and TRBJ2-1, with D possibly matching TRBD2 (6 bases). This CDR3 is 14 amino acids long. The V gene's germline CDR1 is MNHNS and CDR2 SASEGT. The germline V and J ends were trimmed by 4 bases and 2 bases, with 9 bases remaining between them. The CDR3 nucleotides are TGTGCCAGCAGTGCAGGCGGGACCTACAATGAGCAGTTCTTC. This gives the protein CASSAGGTYNEQFF.

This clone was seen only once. The chain's CDR3 is CASSRGTQGLAGAYEQYF. In nucleotides, the CDR3 is TGCGCCAGCAGTCGGGGGACGCAGGGACTAGCGGGGGCCTACGAGCAGTACTTC. This chain joins TRBV5-1 and TRBJ2-7, with TRBD2 matching 14 bases. The CDR3 is 18 amino acids. Germline CDR1 SGHRS, CDR2 YFSETQ. The trim removed 5 bases at V and 2 bases at J, leaving 12 bases unmatched.

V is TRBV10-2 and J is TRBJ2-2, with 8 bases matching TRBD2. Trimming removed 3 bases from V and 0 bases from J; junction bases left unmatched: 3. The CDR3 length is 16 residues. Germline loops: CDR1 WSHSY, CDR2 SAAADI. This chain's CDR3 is CASSDGLASNTGELFF. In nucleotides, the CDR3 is TGCGCCAGCAGTGACGGACTAGCTTCGAACACCGGGGAGCTGTTTTTT.

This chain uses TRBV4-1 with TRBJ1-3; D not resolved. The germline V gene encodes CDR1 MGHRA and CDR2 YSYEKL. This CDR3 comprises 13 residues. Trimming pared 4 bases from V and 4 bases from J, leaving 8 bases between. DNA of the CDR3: TGCGCCAGCAGCCTAACGACAGGAAACACCATATATTTT. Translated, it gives CASSLTTGNTIYF.

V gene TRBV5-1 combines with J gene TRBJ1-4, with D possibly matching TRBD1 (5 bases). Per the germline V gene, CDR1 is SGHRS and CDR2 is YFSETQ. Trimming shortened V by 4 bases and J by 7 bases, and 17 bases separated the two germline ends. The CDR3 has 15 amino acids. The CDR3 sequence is CASSTQTVDGEKLFF. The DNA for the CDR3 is TGCGCCAGCAGCACCCAGACAGTGGATGGTGAAAAACTGTTTTTT.

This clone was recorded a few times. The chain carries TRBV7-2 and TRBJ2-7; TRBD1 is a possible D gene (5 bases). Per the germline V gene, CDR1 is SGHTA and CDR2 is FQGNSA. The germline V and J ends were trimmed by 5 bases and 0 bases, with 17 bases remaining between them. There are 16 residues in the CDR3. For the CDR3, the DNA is TGTGCCAGCAGCCCCGACAGCCAGATCCGCTCCTACGAGCAGTACTTC. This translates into CASSPDSQIRSYEQYF.

CDR3 in DNA: TGTGCCAGCACCCTTTATTCTAGCGGGGTCAATGAGCAGTTCTTC. Its translation: CASTLYSSGVNEQFF. This sequence joins TRBV7-8 and TRBJ2-1, with TRBD2 matching 9 bases. Germline V gene sequence: CDR1 SGHVS, CDR2 FQNEAQ. This CDR3 has 15 amino acids. Unmatched junction bases numbered 10, after V lost 7 bases and J lost 6 bases.

CDR3 sequence: CASSTGELTEAFF. CDR3 sequence (DNA): TGTGCCAGCAGCACAGGGGAGTTGACTGAAGCTTTCTTT. The chain combines TRBV6-1 with TRBJ1-1; TRBD1 aligns across 7 bases. The CDR3 has 13 residues. Germline V gene sequence: CDR1 MNHNS, CDR2 SASEGT. The ends lost 6 bases at V and 5 bases at J; junction bases unmatched: 6.

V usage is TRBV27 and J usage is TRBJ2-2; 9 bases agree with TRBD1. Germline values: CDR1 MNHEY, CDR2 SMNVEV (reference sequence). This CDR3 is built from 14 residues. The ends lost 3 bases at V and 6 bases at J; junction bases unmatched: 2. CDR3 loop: CASSFDRGAGELFF. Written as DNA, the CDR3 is TGTGCCAGCAGTTTTGACAGGGGGGCCGGGGAGCTGTTTTTT.

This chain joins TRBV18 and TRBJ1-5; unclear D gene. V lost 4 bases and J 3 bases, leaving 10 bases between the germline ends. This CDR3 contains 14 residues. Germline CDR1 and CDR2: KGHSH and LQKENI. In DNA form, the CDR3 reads TGTGCCAGCTCACTTGAGGGCCCCAATCAGCCCCAGCATTTT. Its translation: CASSLEGPNQPQHF.

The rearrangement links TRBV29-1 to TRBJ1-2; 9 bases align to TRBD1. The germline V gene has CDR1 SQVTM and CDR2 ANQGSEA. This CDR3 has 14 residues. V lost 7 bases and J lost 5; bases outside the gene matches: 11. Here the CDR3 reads CSAEKVGQGYGYTF. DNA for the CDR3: TGCAGCGCCGAAAAGGTGGGACAGGGATATGGCTACACCTTC.

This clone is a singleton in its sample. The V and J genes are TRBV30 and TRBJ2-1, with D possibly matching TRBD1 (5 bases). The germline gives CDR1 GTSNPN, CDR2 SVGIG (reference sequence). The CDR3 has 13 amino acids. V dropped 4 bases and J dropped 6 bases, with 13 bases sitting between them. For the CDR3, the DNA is TGTGCCTGGATGTGGGTAGGGGTCAATGAGCAGTTCTTC. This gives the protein CAWMWVGVNEQFF.

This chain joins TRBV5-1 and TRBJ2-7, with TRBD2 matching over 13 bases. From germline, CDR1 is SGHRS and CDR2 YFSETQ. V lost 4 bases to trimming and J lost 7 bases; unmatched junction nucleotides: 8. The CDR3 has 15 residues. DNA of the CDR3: TGCGCCAGCAGCCTCCGGACTAGCGGGGGAAAAGAGCAGTACTTC. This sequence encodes CASSLRTSGGKEQYF.